The present TCR beta chain was sequenced within a study of shared clonotypes between healthy human individuals. Healthy and HIV-negative, the adult donors had no recent acute infections or vaccinations. Sequencing was performed with immunoSEQ multiplex PCR; in TCRdb, only in-frame clones are kept and a portion is missing. Among roughly 2 million clones, 90% to 96% were seen once, and the ten largest hold around 0.13%. The CDR3 runs 12 residues. Germline assignment: CDR1 LGHNA and CDR2 YSLEER. V was trimmed by 11 bases and J by 7 bases, leaving 18 bases between them. This sequence originates from a man between 18 and 29 years old in good health. The sequenced sample consisted of naive CD4+ T cells sorted from blood. Subset in this sample: CD45RA+ positively selected. This chain uses TRBV4-3 with TRBJ2-7; D is possibly TRBD2 (6 bases). The CDR3 reads CAPRPGVEEQYF. The CDR3 region has the DNA TGCGCCCCCCGACCGGGGGTTGAGGAGCAGTACTTC.